This TCR beta chain was sequenced in a study of regulatory T cells in long-lasting Graves disease. Study-wide background: Antithyroid drugs had been given to newly diagnosed Graves' patients for under 3 months.

Libraries of TCR beta came from iRepertoire HTBI primers plus Arm-PCR of CDR3 regions. TCRdb passed the multiplex PCR reads through MiXCR, listing each CDR3 protein once. This table has 200,000 to 250,000 distinct CDR3 sequences, roughly 19% appearing once. Time point described: newly diagnosed GD, antithyroid drugs for less than 3 months. From RNA extracted from PBMCs, the TCR library was made. The V end was cut by 4 bases, the J end by 6 bases, with 16 bases between. Germline V gene sequence: CDR1 DFQATT, CDR2 SNEGSKA (reference sequence). CDR3 size: 14 residues. The data were also submitted as part of a second study, on T cells in Graves' hyperthyroidism and ophthalmopathy. That source reports: Criteria for exclusion of patients were uncontrolled infection, other autoimmune disease, pregnancy or lactation. Clinicians diagnosed patients from clinical symptoms, serum thyroxine and TRAb, thyroid ultrasound and orbital computed tomography. RT-PCR in the first round (using the HTBI primer set) targeted the TCR CDR3.

The chain joins TRBV20-1 to TRBJ1-5; maybe TRBD1 (6 bases). This specimen was peripheral blood mononuclear cells (PBMCs), taken at new diagnosis, from a patient treated with antithyroid drugs. The TCR was taken from a woman aged 30 to 39 with Graves disease. The CDR3 sequence is CSAILQGKLQPQHF. As DNA, the CDR3 is TGCAGTGCTATTCTACAGGGTAAACTTCAGCCCCAGCATTTT.